The 9 T cell receptor beta chains reported below all come from one sample, sequenced in a study of T cells in Graves' hyperthyroidism and ophthalmopathy. Regions amplified from RNA transcripts were the TCR beta CDR3 regions. First-round RT-PCR targeting the TCR CDR3 was performed with the HTBI primer set. TCRdb redid the calling of the multiplex PCR reads with MiXCR, one entry per CDR3 protein. The sample records under 800,000 distinct CDR3 sequences, approximately 15% being singletons. Sequenced input: blood. These receptors were collected from a woman in her late teens or twenties with Graves' hyperthyroidism.

The sample holds many counts of this clonotype. This sequence joins TRBV28 and TRBJ2-1, with TRBD1 matching 7 bases. CDR1 and CDR2 (germline): MDHEN, SYDVKM. This CDR3 is 14 amino acids long. V lost 6 bases, J lost 1 base, and 3 bases stayed unmatched. The CDR3 region has the DNA TGTGCCAGCAGGATGACAGGGTCCTACAATGAGCAGTTCTTC. Residues: CASRMTGSYNEQFF.

In its sample, this clonotype was seen many times. The chain recombines TRBV20-1 with TRBJ2-7; 13 nucleotides match TRBD2. The V gene's germline CDR1 is DFQATT and CDR2 SNEGSKA (reference sequence). This CDR3 has 17 residues. The junction had 12 bases not matched to a gene; V was cut back by 0 bases and J by 7 bases. The CDR3 bases are TGCAGTGCTAGAGATCAGGGGGGACTAGCGGGATCTCGGGAGCAGTACTTC. This encodes CSARDQGGLAGSREQYF.

This clonotype showed up just a few times. The chain is built from TRBV6-1 and TRBJ1-2; D gene uncertain. Germline V gene lookup returns CDR1 MNHNS and CDR2 SASEGT. V was clipped by 5 bases and J by 5 bases, with 9 bases between them. This CDR3 has 12 residues. The DNA of the CDR3 is TGTGCCAGCAGTAGGATAGATTATGGCTACACCTTC. This gives the protein CASSRIDYGYTF.

This clonotype was observed a handful of times. This rearrangement joins TRBV5-1 to TRBJ2-1; D is unclear. There are 15 residues in the CDR3. V was cut by 0 bases and J by 3 bases, with 10 bases left in between. Per germline, CDR1 SGHRS and CDR2 YFSETQ. CDR3 in DNA: TGCGCCAGCAGCTTGGCCAATTTTCGCTACAATGAGCAGTTCTTC. Its protein is CASSLANFRYNEQFF.

This clonotype was recorded at least ten times. The rearrangement links TRBV2 to TRBJ2-1, with D perhaps matching TRBD2 (6 bases). The V gene lost 0 bases and the J gene lost 9 bases, with 33 bases spanning the gap. CDR3 length equals 21 residues. Germline V gene data show CDR1 as SNHLY and CDR2 as FYNNEI. The chain's CDR3 is CASSEARGESWVGYRKSEQFF. In DNA form, the CDR3 reads TGTGCCAGCAGTGAAGCGCGGGGAGAGTCTTGGGTGGGATACCGAAAGAGTGAGCAGTTCTTC.

This clonotype was detected once. A much larger clone sits a single nucleotide away, making a read error possible. V gene TRBV18 combines with J gene TRBJ1-1; the D is unclear. CDR1 KGHSH and CDR2 LQKENI come from the germline V gene. CDR3 length: 13 amino acids. This chain's CDR3 is CTSSVAVNTEAFF. The CDR3 DNA sequence: TGTACCAGCTCTGTTGCGGTGAACACTGAAGCTTTCTTT.

This clonotype was seen more than once but under ten times. The CDR3 protein is CASSLVLAGAIDTQYF. CDR3 DNA: TGTGCCAGCAGCTTAGTACTAGCGGGAGCGATAGATACGCAGTATTTT. The V gene is TRBV7-9, the J gene TRBJ2-3, with 11 bases fitting TRBD2. V shed 1 base, J shed 5 bases, and the junction held 5 bases outside the gene matches. The CDR3 has 16 amino acids. Germline V lookup: CDR1 SEHNR, CDR2 FQNEAQ (reference sequence).

There are a few counts of this clonotype. The CDR3 sequence: CSVEDPGTQKPYEQYF. DNA of the CDR3: TGCAGCGTTGAAGACCCCGGGACCCAAAAACCCTACGAGCAGTACTTC. The chain uses TRBV29-1 and TRBJ2-7, with D perhaps matching TRBD1 or TRBD2 (5 bases each). Germline V gives CDR1 SQVTM, CDR2 ANQGSEA. This CDR3 region has 16 residues. V was trimmed by 0 bases and J by 2 bases, leaving 17 bases between them.

The CDR3 DNA follows: TGCAGCGACCCTCATAGCGGGAGGGACAATGAGCAGTTCTTC. Amino acids: CSDPHSGRDNEQFF. The rearrangement uses TRBV29-1 and TRBJ2-1, with TRBD2 matching over 11 bases. Germline V gene data show CDR1 as SQVTM and CDR2 as ANQGSEA. The V gene end was trimmed by 7 bases and the J gene end by 5 bases; junction bases not matched to a gene: 7. The CDR3 contains 14 residues.